The clone carrying this TCR beta chain came up many times. Its antigen remains unknown. This entry comes from a study of T cells after yellow fever vaccination. Broader study findings: At approximately 96% for CD4 and just over 85% for CD8, most primary-vaccination clones showed up again after the booster. A small share of clonotypes appeared in both CD4 and CD8 compartments.

MiXCR was run by TCRdb on the 5' RACE reads, yielding one entry per CDR3 protein. Of about 360,000 distinct CDR3 sequences in the sample, 6.2% were seen once. The receptor's source is a man in his thirties or forties who received the YFV17D yellow fever vaccine. Sequences were derived from PBMCs, sampled 5 days after the yellow fever booster vaccination.

CDR3 loop: CASNPLGRARGFQPQHF. The DNA for the CDR3 is TGTGCCAGCAACCCATTAGGTCGGGCCAGGGGGTTTCAGCCCCAGCATTTT. The J gene is TRBJ1-5, the V gene TRBV7-2, with 7 bases that match TRBD1. In germline, CDR1 is SGHTA, CDR2 FQGNSA. V shed 7 bases, J shed 6 bases, and the junction held 18 bases outside the gene matches. This CDR3 is built from 17 residues.